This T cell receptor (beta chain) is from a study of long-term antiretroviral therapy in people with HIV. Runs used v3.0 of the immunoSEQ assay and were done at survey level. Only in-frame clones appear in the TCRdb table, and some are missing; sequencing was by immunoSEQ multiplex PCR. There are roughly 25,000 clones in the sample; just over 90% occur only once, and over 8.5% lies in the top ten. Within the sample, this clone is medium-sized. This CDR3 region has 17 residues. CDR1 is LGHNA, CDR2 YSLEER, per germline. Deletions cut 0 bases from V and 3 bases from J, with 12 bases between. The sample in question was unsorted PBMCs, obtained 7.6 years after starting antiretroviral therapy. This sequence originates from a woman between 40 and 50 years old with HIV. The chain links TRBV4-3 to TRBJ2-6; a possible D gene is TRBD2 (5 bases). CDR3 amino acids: CASSQDPLEDGANVLTF. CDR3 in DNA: TGCGCCAGCAGCCAAGATCCTCTGGAGGATGGGGCCAACGTCCTGACTTTC.